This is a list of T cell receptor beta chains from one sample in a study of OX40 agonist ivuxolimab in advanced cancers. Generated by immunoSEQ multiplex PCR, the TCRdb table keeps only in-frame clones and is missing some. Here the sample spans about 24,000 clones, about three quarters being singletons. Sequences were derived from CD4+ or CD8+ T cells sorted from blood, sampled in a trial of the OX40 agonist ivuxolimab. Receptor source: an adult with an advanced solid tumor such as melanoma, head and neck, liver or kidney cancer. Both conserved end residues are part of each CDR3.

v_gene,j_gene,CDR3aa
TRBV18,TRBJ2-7,CASSPQASGGNEQYF
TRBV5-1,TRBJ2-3,CASSLGQGATDTQYF
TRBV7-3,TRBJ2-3,CASSLMPSTDTQYF
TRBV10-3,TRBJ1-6,CAISESGRQGASPLHF
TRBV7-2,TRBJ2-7,CASSSLVLYEQYF
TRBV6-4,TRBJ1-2,CASSDSTLSRNYGYTF
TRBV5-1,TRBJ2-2,CASSSLTGRNGELFF
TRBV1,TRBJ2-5,CTSSHLRDGQETQYF
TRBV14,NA,CASSQGVRSYEQYF
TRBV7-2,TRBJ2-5,CASSPGGLPGGETQYF
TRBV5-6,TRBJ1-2,CASSSIDEFYGYTF
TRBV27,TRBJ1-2,CASSTPRQLAREGGVLYGYTF
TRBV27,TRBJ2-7,CASSRQTGSYEQYF
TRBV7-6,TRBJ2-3,CASSSRGRGGGTDTQYF
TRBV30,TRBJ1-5,CAWRTGGSNQPQHF
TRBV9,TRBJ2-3,CASSGQTSGADATDTQYF
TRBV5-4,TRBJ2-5,CASSLDSHPQETQYF
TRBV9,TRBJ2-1,CASSVGKVRGGREQFF
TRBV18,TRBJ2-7,CASSSRDRLYEQYF
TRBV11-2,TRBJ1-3,CASSLVEPPGNTIYF
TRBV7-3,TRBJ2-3,CASSLARGTDTQYF
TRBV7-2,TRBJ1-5,CASSLVGNQPQHF
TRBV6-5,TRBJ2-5,CASSYDRDRKETQYF
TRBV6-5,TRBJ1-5,CASSYAGPNQPQHF
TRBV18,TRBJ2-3,CASSLVCGRRGDTQYF
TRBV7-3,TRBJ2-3,CASSLTGLADTQYF
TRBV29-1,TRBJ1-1,CSVDPGRGNTEAFF
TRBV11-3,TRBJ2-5,CASSLSLVAETQYF
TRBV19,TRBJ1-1,CASIGLGGTEAFF
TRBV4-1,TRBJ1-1,CASSQDLRTNTEAFF
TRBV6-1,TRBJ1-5,CASSELGTGSNQPQHF
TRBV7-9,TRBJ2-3,CASSLWTTDTQYF
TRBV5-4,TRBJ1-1,CASSLAGQPNTEAFF
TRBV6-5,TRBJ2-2,CASSSNSAGELFF
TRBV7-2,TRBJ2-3,CASSLTPSYTDTQYF
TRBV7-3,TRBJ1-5,CASSQEQAASNQPQHF
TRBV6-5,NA,CASSHTGTSCEQYF
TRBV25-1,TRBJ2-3,CASSPTSRRRWYF
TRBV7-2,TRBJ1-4,CASSLAGTGVVELFF
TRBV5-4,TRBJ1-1,CASGRTGRRDTEAFF
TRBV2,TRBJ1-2,CASSGGGTATYGYTF
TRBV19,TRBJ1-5,CASTSRGRREPQHF
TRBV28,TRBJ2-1,CASGRTGGREQFF
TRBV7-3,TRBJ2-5,CASSPPGTTEETQYF
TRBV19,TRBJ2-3,CASSFRRDEQYF
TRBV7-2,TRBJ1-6,CASSSPNSPLHF
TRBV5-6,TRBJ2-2,CASSLGLYPNTGELFF
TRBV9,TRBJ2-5,CASSFRASETQYF
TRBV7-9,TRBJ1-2,CASSLDIDYGYTF
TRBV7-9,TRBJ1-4,CASSYQSGRNEKLFF
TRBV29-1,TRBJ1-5,CSVGGANQPQHF
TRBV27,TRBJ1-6,CASSLGTAYNSPLHF
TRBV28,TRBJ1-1,CASSSGTAMNTEAFF